This T cell receptor beta chain was documented in a study of identical twins. Study conclusions and caveats: Monozygotic twin pairs showed more out-of-frame TCR alpha sharing than models estimated. Sequences that were out-of-frame, alpha and twin-shared displayed an excess of low generation probability. Insertion counts were lower in abundant cord blood beta clonotypes, a trend that memory repertoires did not show.

TCRdb itself ran the 5' RACE reads through MiXCR, one entry per CDR3 protein. The profile shows approximately 260,000 distinct CDR3 sequences, around an eighth of them singletons. The CDR3 is 12 amino acids. CDR1 and CDR2 (germline): SNHLY, FYNNEI. V was clipped by 6 bases and J by 10 bases, with 13 bases between them. This clonotype was counted a few times. Its antigen remains unknown. The specimen was memory (CD45RO+) T cells sorted from blood. This sequence was found in a woman between 18 and 29 years old in good health. This chain joins TRBV2 and TRBJ2-1; possibly TRBD1 or TRBD2 for D (5 bases each). As DNA, the CDR3 is TGTGCCAGCAGGGGTGGGGGTAAAGAGCAGTTCTTC. This gives the protein CASRGGGKEQFF.